This T cell receptor (beta chain) emerged from a study of shared clonotypes between healthy human individuals. Here immunoSEQ multiplex PCR was the method, and the copy in TCRdb shows in-frame clones only, minus some. Of 2 million to 2.5 million clones detected, about 94% appear once; the ten largest clones hold roughly 0.13%. The ends were cut back, 1 base at V and 4 bases at J, with 14 bases in the middle. CDR1 and CDR2 from the germline V gene are SGHTA and FQGNSA. This CDR3 spans 15 amino acids. The V gene is TRBV7-2, the J gene TRBJ2-7; possibly TRBD1 for D (7 bases). This receptor was obtained from a man aged 18 to 30 in good health. Input material: naive CD4+ T cells sorted from blood. Specified subset: CD45RA+ positively selected. This chain's CDR3 is CASSLVPGGQYEQYF. The CDR3 DNA reads TGTGCCAGCAGCTTAGTCCCAGGGGGGCAGTACGAGCAGTACTTC.